This entry concerns a single T cell receptor beta chain. Antigen specificity is unknown. Individual cDNA molecules received unique molecular identifiers during library preparation. A single record per CDR3 protein comes from TCRdb applying MiXCR to the 5' RACE reads. The profile shows approximately 69,000 distinct CDR3 sequences, about an eighth of them singletons. These data originate in a study of early T cells in non-severe SARS-CoV-2 infection. The wider study: The chains were unpaired, and the sequenced material was bulk RNA from unsorted whole blood. General observations from the study: There was a bias toward anti-spike CD8 responses in VDJdb matching, which missed private and CD4 specificities.

This TCR derives from an adult who was a healthcare worker with PCR-confirmed SARS-CoV-2 infection or an uninfected control (not recorded which). Sequenced material: whole blood.

The CDR3 coding sequence is TGCAGTGCTAGTTTTTTACAGGGGGTAAGAGAGACCCAGTACTTC. Its protein is CSASFLQGVRETQYF. This rearrangement joins TRBV20-1 to TRBJ2-5; 8 bases map to TRBD1. The CDR3 runs to 15 residues. Germline lookup yields CDR1 DFQATT and CDR2 SNEGSKA (reference sequence). V lost 3 bases and J lost 4; bases outside the gene matches: 10.